These T cell receptor beta chains were read from a single sample in a study of T cells after yellow fever vaccination. MiXCR, applied by TCRdb to the 5' RACE reads, yields one record per CDR3 protein. This table holds just under 600,000 distinct CDR3 sequences, about 14% found once. The sample here was PBMCs, taken on the day of the yellow fever booster vaccination. These receptors originate from a man between 25 and 39 years old who received the YFV17D yellow fever vaccine. Each CDR3 is given with its conserved first and last residue. The order of the fields is J gene, clone size, CDR3 length, V gene, D gene, CDR3 protein, CDR3 DNA. The D gene is left open where the match is weak. Size is omitted from some rows. Given values are once, few, many or a class for expanded clones.

J: TRBJ2-3; size: .; length: 20; V: TRBV5-1; D: TRBD2; CDR3: CASSLGALAGGWSSTDTQYF; DNA: TGCGCCAGCAGCTTGGGCGCACTAGCGGGAGGCTGGTCAAGCACAGATACGCAGTATTTT
J: TRBJ2-1; size: .; length: 20; V: TRBV5-1; D: TRBD2; CDR3: CASSLTGTSGRDSSYNEQFF; DNA: TGCGCCAGCAGCCTAACCGGGACTAGCGGGAGGGACAGCTCCTACAATGAGCAGTTCTTC
J: TRBJ1-6; size: few; length: 12; V: TRBV20-1; D: .; CDR3: CSAGRGNSPLHF; DNA: TGCAGTGCCGGGAGGGGAAATTCACCCCTCCACTTT
J: TRBJ1-1; size: .; length: 12; V: TRBV10-3; D: .; CDR3: CAISDRESKAFF; DNA: TGTGCCATCAGTGACAGGGAGTCAAAAGCTTTCTTT
J: TRBJ2-7; size: many; length: 15; V: TRBV20-1; D: TRBD2; CDR3: CSARAQVAGGREQYF; DNA: TGCAGTGCTAGAGCCCAGGTAGCGGGAGGACGCGAGCAGTACTTC
J: TRBJ2-3; size: .; length: 15; V: TRBV24-1; D: TRBD2; CDR3: CATSDFTGGTDTQYF; DNA: TGTGCCACCAGTGATTTCACGGGAGGGACAGATACGCAGTATTTT
J: TRBJ2-5; size: few; length: 16; V: TRBV5-1; D: .; CDR3: CASSLAPGLDQETQYF; DNA: TGCGCCAGCAGCTTGGCCCCGGGACTGGATCAAGAGACCCAGTACTTC
J: TRBJ1-3; size: few; length: 11; V: TRBV29-1; D: .; CDR3: CSVDRGNTIYF; DNA: TGCAGCGTTGACCGAGGAAACACCATATATTTT
J: TRBJ2-1; size: .; length: 16; V: TRBV7-9; D: .; CDR3: CASSLALTGLYNEQFF; DNA: TGTGCCAGCAGCTTAGCGCTCACGGGGCTTTACAATGAGCAGTTCTTC
J: TRBJ2-7; size: few; length: 14; V: TRBV13; D: .; CDR3: CASSLGIQEVEQYF; DNA: TGTGCCAGCAGCTTAGGCATACAGGAGGTAGAGCAGTACTTC
J: TRBJ2-3; size: few; length: 13; V: TRBV29-1; D: .; CDR3: CSVDFGHTDTQYF; DNA: TGCAGCGTTGATTTTGGGCACACAGATACGCAGTATTTT
J: TRBJ2-5; size: .; length: 15; V: TRBV11-2; D: TRBD2; CDR3: CASSSASGLAETQYF; DNA: TGTGCCAGCAGCTCTGCATCGGGACTAGCGGAGACCCAGTACTTC
J: TRBJ1-2; size: few; length: 14; V: TRBV28; D: .; CDR3: CASSLASRRQLDTF; DNA: TGTGCCAGCAGTTTAGCCAGCCGACGGCAGCTGGACACCTTC
J: TRBJ2-1; size: .; length: 14; V: TRBV6-2/TRBV6-3; D: TRBD2; CDR3: CASRMVGGWNEQFF; DNA: TGTGCCAGCAGGATGGTGGGAGGGTGGAATGAGCAGTTCTTC
J: TRBJ2-6; size: few; length: 14; V: TRBV7-9; D: .; CDR3: CASPISSGANVLTF; DNA: TGTGCCAGCCCCATTAGCTCTGGGGCCAACGTCCTGACTTTC
J: TRBJ2-7; size: .; length: 16; V: TRBV3-1; D: TRBD1; CDR3: CASSRPGTGDWYEQYF; DNA: TGTGCCAGCAGCCGCCCGGGGACAGGGGACTGGTACGAGCAGTACTTC
J: TRBJ2-1; size: few; length: 14; V: TRBV10-1; D: .; CDR3: CASSDPRGGNEQFF; DNA: TGCGCCAGCAGTGACCCTAGGGGGGGCAATGAGCAGTTCTTC
J: TRBJ2-3; size: .; length: 14; V: TRBV5-4; D: .; CDR3: CASTRASSTDTQYF; DNA: TGTGCCAGCACTCGCGCATCTAGCACAGATACGCAGTATTTT
J: TRBJ2-1; size: .; length: 15; V: TRBV5-1; D: .; CDR3: CASSLSPGTYNEQFF; DNA: TGCGCCAGCAGCTTGTCCCCCGGGACCTACAATGAGCAGTTCTTC
J: TRBJ2-7; size: .; length: 13; V: TRBV20-1; D: .; CDR3: CSARGGTTGEQYF; DNA: TGCAGTGCTAGAGGCGGGACCACCGGGGAGCAGTACTTC
J: TRBJ2-5; size: many; length: 14; V: TRBV7-8; D: TRBD1; CDR3: CASRLDRGHETQYF; DNA: TGTGCCAGCAGGCTGGACAGGGGGCATGAGACCCAGTACTTC
J: TRBJ2-1; size: .; length: 16; V: TRBV7-9; D: TRBD1; CDR3: CASSLYGTGDYNEQFF; DNA: TGTGCCAGCAGCCTATATGGGACAGGGGATTACAATGAGCAGTTCTTC
J: TRBJ2-3; size: few; length: 16; V: TRBV10-3; D: TRBD2; CDR3: CAISEGGRAFTDTQYF; DNA: TGTGCCATCAGTGAAGGCGGGAGGGCCTTCACAGATACGCAGTATTTT
J: TRBJ1-1; size: medium-sized; length: 13; V: TRBV2; D: .; CDR3: CASSVTGYPEAFF; DNA: TGTGCCAGCAGTGTTACAGGATACCCTGAAGCTTTCTTT
J: TRBJ2-7; size: .; length: 15; V: TRBV5-4; D: TRBD2; CDR3: CASSTTLAGGYEQYF; DNA: TGTGCCAGCAGCACCACGTTAGCGGGAGGCTACGAGCAGTACTTC
J: TRBJ2-5; size: many; length: 16; V: TRBV9; D: .; CDR3: CASSPRGGINKNTQYF; DNA: TGTGCCAGCAGCCCGAGGGGGGGGATAAACAAGAATACCCAGTACTTC
J: TRBJ1-1; size: .; length: 12; V: TRBV6-2/TRBV6-3; D: .; CDR3: CASSSQALWAFF; DNA: TGTGCCAGCAGCTCCCAAGCGCTGTGGGCTTTCTTT
J: TRBJ2-1; size: few; length: 13; V: TRBV10-3; D: TRBD2; CDR3: CAISPPEREAQFF; DNA: TGTGCCATCAGCCCACCGGAGCGGGAGGCGCAGTTCTTC
J: TRBJ2-1; size: few; length: 16; V: TRBV7-8; D: .; CDR3: CASSLAWGTSYNEQFF; DNA: TGTGCCAGCAGCTTAGCTTGGGGGACCTCCTACAATGAGCAGTTCTTC
J: TRBJ2-6; size: few; length: 16; V: TRBV7-2; D: .; CDR3: CASSLMEFSGANVLTF; DNA: TGTGCCAGCAGCCTTATGGAGTTCTCTGGGGCCAACGTCCTGACTTTC
J: TRBJ1-2; size: .; length: 13; V: TRBV19; D: .; CDR3: CASSITGIQGYTF; DNA: TGTGCCAGTAGTATCACCGGCATTCAGGGCTACACCTTC
J: TRBJ2-7; size: few; length: 15; V: TRBV5-1; D: .; CDR3: CASSLNAGVAYEQYF; DNA: TGCGCCAGCAGCTTGAATGCAGGGGTTGCCTACGAGCAGTACTTC
J: TRBJ2-7; size: few; length: 14; V: TRBV20-1; D: .; CDR3: CSATPGARTNEQYF; DNA: TGCAGTGCTACCCCGGGGGCCCGGACGAACGAGCAGTACTTC